Described below is a single TCR beta chain sequence and its context. Its target is unknown. In the PCR, 60 Vbeta and 13 Jbeta primers were used. Repertoires were generated with immunoSEQ multiplex PCR, while TCRdb's copy carries only in-frame clones and drops some. The sample data list about 51,000 clones. These data originate in a study of cytomegalovirus exposure and HLA in healthy donors. The study's findings and limits: Looking again later, the authors saw that most CMV-associated TCR beta chains seemed HLA-restricted. In a later analysis, TCR beta V- and J-gene trimming was associated with a missense DCLRE1C variant.

The CDR3 has 13 amino acids. CDR1 is MNHEY and CDR2 is SMNVEV in the germline V gene (reference sequence). V shed 3 bases and J shed 1 base, with 7 bases lying between them. The clonotype comes from a man aged 40-49 years in good health and CMV-seropositive. V usage is TRBV27 and J usage is TRBJ2-7; tentative D call: TRBD1 (5 bases). The material sequenced was PBMCs. CDR3 in amino acids: CASSFDSSYEQYF. CDR3 DNA: TGTGCCAGCAGTTTTGACAGTTCCTACGAGCAGTACTTC.